The clone carrying this TCR beta chain occurred many times. Its antigen is as yet unknown. The data were obtained in a study of T-cell reconstitution after alpha-beta-depleted transplantation in children. Broader study findings: Diversity and T-cell counts at one year after transplant derived mostly from new T cells.

Germline loops: CDR1 SGHTA, CDR2 FQGNSA. V lost 2 bases and J lost 7, with 9 bases in between. The CDR3 runs to 13 residues. As it was prepared, the TCRbeta library received unique molecular identifiers. A single record per CDR3 protein comes from TCRdb applying MiXCR to the PCR reads. The table includes 250,000 or so distinct CDR3 sequences, around 7.8% detected once. The chain uses TRBV7-2 and TRBJ2-1; unclear D gene. The starting material was PBMCs, mostly from graft donor cells, obtained 180 days after TCRalphabeta/CD19-depleted stem cell transplant. The receptor comes from a male patient younger than 18 who had a stem cell transplant for acute lymphoblastic leukemia, so the T cells may come from the graft donor. The CDR3 is CASSLISGNEQFF. In nucleotides, the CDR3 is TGTGCCAGCAGCTTAATATCCGGGAATGAGCAGTTCTTC.